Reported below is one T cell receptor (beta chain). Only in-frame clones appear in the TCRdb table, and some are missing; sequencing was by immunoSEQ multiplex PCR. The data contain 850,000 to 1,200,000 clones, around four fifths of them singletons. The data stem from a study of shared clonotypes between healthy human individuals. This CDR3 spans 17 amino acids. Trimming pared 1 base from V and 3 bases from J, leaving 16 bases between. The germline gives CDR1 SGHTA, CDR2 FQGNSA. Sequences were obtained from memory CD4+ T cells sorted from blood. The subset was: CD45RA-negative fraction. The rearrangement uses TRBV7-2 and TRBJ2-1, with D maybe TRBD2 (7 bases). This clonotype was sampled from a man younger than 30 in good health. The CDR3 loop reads CASSLVAGAGYYNEQFF. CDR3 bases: TGTGCCAGCAGCTTAGTCGCGGGGGCTGGCTACTACAATGAGCAGTTCTTC.